Below, 13 T cell receptor beta chains from the same sample are listed, as sequenced in a study of blood T cells in healthy people across ages. Together with a sample-barcoded 5' primer, a J-beta primer mix was included in a second PCR lasting roughly 6 to 12 cycles. Each CDR3 protein gets one entry after TCRdb re-called the 5' RACE reads with MiXCR. The profile shows some 1.7 million distinct CDR3 sequences, roughly 30% of them singletons. Sample: blood. The receptors derive from a woman between 25 and 40 years old in good health.

The genes are TRBV5-1 and TRBJ2-3, with a weak D call TRBD2 (5 bases). Trimming took 5 bases from V and 2 from J, leaving 12 bases between them. CDR1 and CDR2 (germline): SGHRS, YFSETQ. This CDR3 is built from 14 residues. CDR3 loop: CASSSGLLTDTQYF. The DNA for the CDR3 is TGCGCCAGCAGTTCCGGACTCCTCACAGATACGCAGTATTTT.

The chain has TRBV6-5 and TRBJ2-5; D is undetermined. Germline-derived CDR1 and CDR2 are MNHEY and SVGAGI. This CDR3 is built from 12 residues. Trimming pared 6 bases from V and 11 bases from J, leaving 16 bases between. DNA for the CDR3: TGTGCCAGCAGGCGGACGGCGGATGAGCAGTACTTC. Protein product: CASRRTADEQYF.

The chain links TRBV6-2 or TRBV6-3 to TRBJ1-5; the D is unclear. The CDR3 is 17 residues long. The V end was cut by 0 bases, the J end by 3 bases, with 15 bases between. Germline CDR1 MNHEY, CDR2 SVGEGT. The CDR3 DNA is TGTGCCAGCAGTTACTCTGGCAGCCTCTCTGTCAATCAGCCCCAGCATTTT. Its protein is CASSYSGSLSVNQPQHF.

V usage is TRBV9 and J usage is TRBJ1-2; no firm D call. The CDR3 is 15 residues long. V was shortened by 4 bases and J by 4 bases, with 17 bases between the two germline ends. The germline V gene encodes CDR1 SGDLS and CDR2 YYNGEE. CDR3 protein: CASSPLRETLYGYTF. The CDR3 DNA reads as TGTGCCAGCAGCCCCCTTAGGGAAACCCTCTATGGCTACACCTTC. Based on the CDR3 plus reference TRBV9 and TRBJ1-2, the full variable domain is DSGVTQTPKHLITATGQRVTLRCSPRSGDLSVYWYQQSLDQGLQFLIQYYNGEERAKGNILERFSAQQFPDLHSELNLSSLELGDSALYFCASSPLRETLYGYTFGSGTRLTVV.

The chain couples TRBV7-9 to TRBJ2-7, with a tentative D call TRBD1 (6 bases). Trimming cost V 3 bases and J 5 bases, with 26 bases left between them. Germline CDR1 is SEHNR and CDR2 is FQNEAQ (reference sequence). This CDR3 region has 18 residues. The CDR3 DNA is TGTGCCAGCAGCTTGGGGTATACAGGGAATCCCGTGAGGGACGAGCAGTACTTC. Protein: CASSLGYTGNPVRDEQYF.

This clonotype was recorded a few times. This chain links TRBV6-1 with TRBJ2-5, with TRBD2 identical over 8 bases. J lost 0 bases, V lost 5 bases, and 14 bases had no gene match. The CDR3 consists of 18 residues. CDR1 MNHNS and CDR2 SASEGT come from the germline V gene. CDR3 coding DNA: TGTGCCAGCAGTCCGGGTCGGTTTTCGGGGGGGTACCAAGAGACCCAGTACTTC. Translation gives CASSPGRFSGGYQETQYF.

The J gene is TRBJ1-1, the V gene TRBV20-1; perhaps TRBD1 as D (6 bases). V lost 1 base and J lost 5, with 11 bases in between. Germline CDR1 and CDR2: DFQATT and SNEGSKA (reference sequence). The CDR3 contains 13 residues. In nucleotides, the CDR3 is TGCAGTGCTAGAGCAGGGGTGGGGACTGAAGCTTTCTTT. This encodes CSARAGVGTEAFF.

With respect to this clonotype: A much bigger clone sits one base away, suggesting this may be a read error. This chain links TRBV20-1 with TRBJ2-5, with D perhaps TRBD1 or TRBD2 (6 bases each). The CDR3 spans 14 residues. Per germline, CDR1 DFQATT and CDR2 SNEGSKA (reference sequence). CDR3 protein: CSPSTRQVSGEQYF. In DNA form, the CDR3 reads TGCAGTCCTAGCACAAGACAGGTCTCGGGGGAGCAGTACTTC.

There are a few counts of this clonotype. The chain is built from TRBV4-3 and TRBJ2-3; possibly TRBD2 for D (6 bases). Deletions cut 1 base from V and 0 bases from J, with 11 bases between. CDR1 is LGHNA and CDR2 is YSLEER in the germline V gene. The CDR3 runs 16 residues. The CDR3 region is CASSQGRDGSTDTQYF. The CDR3 DNA sequence: TGCGCCAGCAGCCAAGGGCGGGACGGTAGCACAGATACGCAGTATTTT.

On this clonotype itself: Germline is not matched at one junction end, which may reflect a read error. The V and J genes are TRBV29-1 and TRBJ2-4, with 8 bases that match TRBD2. Germline CDR1 reads SQVTM; CDR2 reads ANQGSEA. The CDR3 runs 11 residues. The CDR3 region has the DNA TGCAGCGTTGAAGCGGGACTAGTCTTAGTCTTC. Translation: CSVEAGLVLVF.

Ten or more counts support this clonotype. CDR3 protein: CASSALTGGKETQYF. CDR3 in DNA: TGTGCCAGCAGCGCCCTCACAGGGGGCAAAGAGACCCAGTACTTC. The chain recombines TRBV7-2 with TRBJ2-5; 9 bases are shared with TRBD1. This CDR3 spans 15 amino acids. Germline lookup yields CDR1 SGHTA and CDR2 FQGNSA. The V and J ends lost 5 bases and 3 bases, in that order; junction bases with no gene match: 7.

The V gene is TRBV4-2, the J gene TRBJ1-5, with unresolved D. V lost 0 bases and J 11 bases, leaving 8 bases between the germline ends. The germline V gene encodes CDR1 LGHNA and CDR2 YNFKEQ. The CDR3 contains 12 residues. The DNA for the CDR3 is TGTGCCAGCAGCCAAGATATGGGCTCCCAGCATTTT. It codes for CASSQDMGSQHF.

This clonotype appeared once. The CDR3 does not end in the conserved phenylalanine or tryptophan, so this is likely a read error. The rearrangement joins TRBV6-5 to TRBJ2-3; 10 bases match TRBD1. The ends lost 3 bases at V and 0 bases at J; junction bases unmatched: 9. This CDR3 has 18 residues. Germline assignment: CDR1 MNHEY and CDR2 SVGAGI. CDR3 coding DNA: TGTGCCAGCAGTTATGACCCCACGGGACAGGGGAGCACAGATACGCAGTATTGT. Its translation is CASSYDPTGQGSTDTQYC.